This T cell receptor (beta chain) comes out of a study of regulatory T cells in long-lasting Graves disease. General study findings and limits: Accuracy could have been hurt by small sample size. Persistent disease preferred TRBV28, TRBJ1-2 and TRBJ2-5; new disease, TRBV20-1 and TRBJ2-1.

Per germline, CDR1 LNHDA and CDR2 SQIVND (reference sequence). The CDR3 length is 18 residues. The junction had 6 bases not matched to a gene; V was cut back by 5 bases and J by 0 bases. Stated time point: persistent/refractory GD, antithyroid drugs over 5 years with positive TRAb. PBMC RNA served as the TCR library source. Peripheral blood, at about 8.9 milliliters, went into EDTA tubes. For TCR beta, libraries came from iRepertoire HTBI primers and Arm-PCR of CDR3 regions. TCRdb re-analysed the multiplex PCR reads in MiXCR, keeping a single row per CDR3 protein. This table has 700,000 or so distinct CDR3 sequences, about 32% appearing once. Only one count was recorded for this clonotype. Antigen specificity is unknown.

The chain is built from TRBV19 and TRBJ1-6; TRBD1 agrees at 11 bases. The sequencing used peripheral blood mononuclear cells (PBMCs), collected when the disease was refractory, from a patient treated with antithyroid drugs. The source of this sequence is a female donor with Graves disease. The CDR3 coding sequence is TGTGCCAGTAGTCGGACAGGGGGCGAGAGCTCCTATAATTCACCCCTCCACTTT. Translated, it gives CASSRTGGESSYNSPLHF.